The 20 T cell receptor beta chains below were found in one sample sequenced in a study of T cells in Graves' hyperthyroidism and ophthalmopathy. The TCR beta CDR3 regions underwent amplification using RNA transcripts as the source. TCR CDR3 underwent first-round RT-PCR with the HTBI primer set. TCRdb re-derived calls from the multiplex PCR reads in MiXCR, one entry per CDR3 protein. The sample shows over 500,000 distinct CDR3 sequences, over 15% of them seen only once. The sample consisted of blood. The receptors here all came from a woman in her late teens or twenties with Graves' ophthalmopathy.

This clonotype appeared many times. The chain is built from TRBV7-8 and TRBJ2-7; D might be TRBD2 (6 bases). The CDR3 totals 14 residues. V gave up 3 bases and J gave up 4 bases, with 13 bases separating them. CDR1 and CDR2 (germline): SGHVS, FQNEAQ. CDR3 sequence (DNA): TGTGCCAGCAGCTTGGCCTTGGGGGGATACGAGCAGTACTTC. This codes for CASSLALGGYEQYF.

A few counts support this clonotype. This chain links TRBV19 with TRBJ2-2; D unclear. V shed 3 bases and J shed 0 bases, with 14 bases lying between them. Germline V lookup: CDR1 LNHDA, CDR2 SQIVND (reference sequence). The CDR3 totals 17 residues. The CDR3 sequence is CASSIGVILSNTGELFF. Written as DNA, the CDR3 is TGTGCCAGTAGTATCGGCGTTATCTTATCGAACACCGGGGAGCTGTTTTTT.

J is TRBJ2-1 and V is TRBV13, with D uncertain. V lost 6 bases to trimming and J lost 6 bases, with 9 bases between them. This CDR3 is 12 amino acids long. The germline CDR1 and CDR2 sequences are PRHDT and FYEKMQ (reference sequence). CDR3 nucleotides: TGTGCCAGCAGTGAATTCCCCAATGAGCAGTTCTTC. Translated: CASSEFPNEQFF.

This clonotype was recorded at least ten times. The chain has TRBV3-1 and TRBJ1-4; D is unresolved. Germline-derived CDR1 and CDR2 are LGHDT and YNNKEL (reference sequence). This CDR3 contains 15 residues. V dropped 5 bases and J dropped 3 bases, with 13 bases sitting between them. The CDR3 bases are TGTGCCAGCAGCAGGTCAGGCACGTCTAATGAAAAACTGTTTTTT. Residues: CASSRSGTSNEKLFF.

The chain carries TRBV6-2 or TRBV6-3 and TRBJ2-1; the match to TRBD2 covers 7 bases. The germline V gene has CDR1 MNHEY and CDR2 SVGEGT. The CDR3 consists of 15 residues. Unmatched junction bases numbered 5, after V lost 2 bases and J lost 4 bases. The CDR3 DNA is TGTGCCAGCAGTTACCGGGACTATCCATACAATGAGCAGTTCTTC. Translation gives CASSYRDYPYNEQFF.

This clonotype was seen repeatedly, ten times or more. V is TRBV27 and J is TRBJ2-5; possibly TRBD1 for D (5 bases). The V and J ends lost 5 bases and 0 bases respectively, with 13 bases between them. This CDR3 spans 15 amino acids. Looked up from germline, CDR1 is MNHEY and CDR2 is SMNVEV (reference sequence). The CDR3 DNA reads as TGTGCCAGCAGTCCCGGAGCAGGGTACCAAGAGACCCAGTACTTC. The encoded protein is CASSPGAGYQETQYF.

This chain's CDR3 is CASSPRVEGLENYGYTF. The CDR3 DNA follows: TGTGCCAGCAGCCCCCGGGTAGAGGGCTTGGAGAATTATGGCTACACCTTC. The chain carries TRBV7-2 and TRBJ1-2; D gene ambiguous. The CDR3 totals 17 residues. V was clipped by 5 bases and J by 5 bases, with 24 bases between them. CDR1 SGHTA and CDR2 FQGNSA come from the germline V gene.

The chain links TRBV29-1 to TRBJ1-1, with TRBD1 identical over 8 bases. V was clipped by 4 bases and J by 6 bases; unmatched bases: 4. The CDR3 covers 12 residues. The germline gives CDR1 SQVTM, CDR2 ANQGSEA. The CDR3 spells CSVGDRGPEAFF. CDR3 nucleotide sequence: TGCAGCGTTGGAGACAGGGGCCCTGAAGCTTTCTTT.

The rearrangement uses TRBV19 and TRBJ2-7; the match to TRBD2 covers 7 bases. The germline CDR1 and CDR2 sequences are LNHDA and SQIVND (reference sequence). The V and J ends lost 3 bases and 2 bases, in that order; junction bases with no gene match: 4. There are 14 residues in the CDR3. The CDR3 DNA follows: TGTGCCAGTAGTATTGACCTAGCGGCCTACGAGCAGTACTTC. It codes for CASSIDLAAYEQYF.

This clonotype has a count of ten or more. The chain joins TRBV7-9 to TRBJ2-1; no reliable D call. Germline-derived CDR1 and CDR2 are SEHNR and FQNEAQ (reference sequence). The CDR3 sequence is 17 residues long. Trimming took off 5 bases at V and 0 bases at J, with 17 bases between the two ends. CDR3 loop: CASSPARVATSYNEQFF. In nucleotides, the CDR3 is TGTGCCAGCAGCCCCGCCCGGGTCGCGACCTCCTACAATGAGCAGTTCTTC.

This clonotype occurred many times. The chain recombines TRBV6-1 with TRBJ1-1; possibly TRBD1 for D (5 bases). This CDR3 region has 14 residues. The germline CDR1 and CDR2 sequences are MNHNS and SASEGT. The germline V and J ends were trimmed by 3 bases and 1 base, with 9 bases remaining between them. CDR3 nucleotide sequence: TGTGCCAGCAGTGACGGGACTGCGAACACTGAAGCTTTCTTT. It specifies CASSDGTANTEAFF.

The rearrangement uses TRBV7-6 and TRBJ2-7; tentatively, D is TRBD1 or TRBD2 (6 bases each). Matching the DNA end better, TRBJ2-1 makes the J call doubtful. The CDR3 length is 16 residues. Germline CDR1 and CDR2: SGHVS and FNYEAQ. The CDR3 spells CASSPPGGPSSYEQFF. As DNA, the CDR3 is TGTGCCAGCAGCCCTCCCGGGGGCCCCTCCTCCTACGAGCAGTTCTTC.

This clonotype came up a few times. The rearrangement links TRBV5-1 to TRBJ1-3; no clear D gene. Deletions cut 0 bases from V and 0 bases from J, with 10 bases between. The length of the CDR3 is 16 residues. CDR1 is SGHRS, CDR2 YFSETQ, per germline. CDR3 DNA sequence: TGCGCCAGCAGCTTGGGGGCGGCATCCTCTGGAAACACCATATATTTT. Amino acid sequence: CASSLGAASSGNTIYF.

This clonotype showed up many times. This rearrangement joins TRBV3-1 to TRBJ2-1; no firm D call. CDR1 is LGHDT, CDR2 YNNKEL, per germline (reference sequence). The V and J ends lost 5 bases and 11 bases respectively, with 13 bases between them. The CDR3 runs 12 residues. The CDR3 region is CASSAGSWKQFF. The CDR3 region has the DNA TGTGCCAGCAGCGCAGGCAGTTGGAAGCAGTTCTTC.

DNA for the CDR3: TGTGCCAGCAGCCTGAGTTGGACAGGGAGCGAAAAACTGTTTTTT. This codes for CASSLSWTGSEKLFF. The chain is built from TRBV11-2 and TRBJ1-4; 8 bases match TRBD1. This CDR3 region has 15 residues. V lost 5 bases to trimming and J lost 8 bases; unmatched junction nucleotides: 10. The V gene's germline CDR1 is SGHAT and CDR2 FQNNGV.

V is TRBV27 and J is TRBJ1-6; TRBD1 matches at 7 bases. This CDR3 region has 17 residues. The germline CDR1 and CDR2 sequences are MNHEY and SMNVEV (reference sequence). With 6 bases clipped from V and 0 bases from J, the junction kept 8 bases outside the gene matches. The DNA for the CDR3 is TGTGCCAGCAGCCTGACAGGGCTCGGCTCCTATAATTCACCCCTCCACTTT. Its translation: CASSLTGLGSYNSPLHF.

This clonotype was seen repeatedly, ten times or more. This chain links TRBV5-6 with TRBJ2-7; a possible D gene is TRBD1 (6 bases). The ends were cut back, 3 bases at V and 3 bases at J, with 10 bases in the middle. Germline-derived CDR1 and CDR2 are SGHDT and YYEEEE. This CDR3 has 13 amino acids. CDR3 amino acids: CASSWTALYEQYF. The CDR3, as DNA: TGTGCCAGCAGCTGGACAGCCCTCTACGAGCAGTACTTC.

This chain's CDR3 is CSVHGGTGCGRAYNEQFF. The CDR3 DNA reads as TGCAGCGTTCATGGCGGGACAGGGTGCGGGAGAGCCTACAATGAGCAGTTCTTC. The chain is built from TRBV29-1 and TRBJ2-1, with TRBD1 matching over 9 bases. The V segment lost 5 bases and the J segment 2 bases; nucleotides outside the gene matches: 16. Germline CDR1 is SQVTM and CDR2 is ANQGSEA. The CDR3 sequence is 18 residues long.

The rearrangement joins TRBV20-1 to TRBJ2-2, with D maybe TRBD2 (6 bases). Germline V gene data show CDR1 as DFQATT and CDR2 as SNEGSKA (reference sequence). Trimming removed 5 bases from V and 0 bases from J, with 10 bases in between. The CDR3 spans 14 residues. CDR3 sequence: CSAHSGSNTGELFF. Here the CDR3 DNA reads TGCAGTGCTCATAGCGGTTCGAACACCGGGGAGCTGTTTTTT.

In its sample, this clonotype was seen many times. The V and J genes are TRBV2 and TRBJ1-1; D gene uncertain. The CDR3 sequence is 11 residues long. V was trimmed by 3 bases and J by 12 bases, leaving 11 bases between them. CDR1 and CDR2 (germline): SNHLY, FYNNEI. The CDR3, as DNA: TGTGCCAGCAGTGAGTTTCCGAAGACTTTCTTT. Residues: CASSEFPKTFF.